The 17 T cell receptor beta chains below come from one sample, sequenced in a study of blood T cell repertoires in COVID-19. Clones were read by immunoSEQ multiplex PCR, and TCRdb kept only the in-frame ones, dropping some. The table has fewer than 250,000 clones, about 77% seen once. Sequencing input: PBMCs or T cells enriched from blood (not recorded which). These receptors originate from a woman aged 45-60 years with acute COVID-19.

The chain recombines TRBV7-9 with TRBJ2-1; D possibly corresponds to TRBD2 (6 bases). V lost 4 bases to trimming and J lost 9 bases, with 13 bases between them. CDR1 and CDR2 (germline): SEHNR, FQNEAQ (reference sequence). There are 13 residues in the CDR3. The CDR3 reads CASSSGSRGEQFF. Here the CDR3 DNA reads TGTGCCAGCAGCTCAGGGTCGCGGGGTGAGCAGTTCTTC.

In this sample, this clone turned up a few times. This sequence joins TRBV7-9 and TRBJ1-2, with D perhaps TRBD1 (6 bases). From germline, CDR1 is SEHNR and CDR2 FQNEAQ (reference sequence). This CDR3 comprises 13 residues. Deletions cut 5 bases from V and 6 bases from J, with 13 bases between. Written as DNA, the CDR3 is TGTGCCAGCAGCCCAGGGGCGGGGGATGGCTACACCTTC. It codes for CASSPGAGDGYTF.

The chain joins TRBV10-3 to TRBJ2-5; 10 bases match TRBD1. The V and J ends lost 4 bases and 4 bases, in that order; junction bases with no gene match: 0. The CDR3 runs to 13 residues. Germline CDR1 and CDR2: ENHRY and SYGVKD. Here the CDR3 reads CAISGTGGETQYF. Written as DNA, the CDR3 is TGTGCCATCAGTGGGACAGGGGGAGAGACCCAGTACTTC.

The sample holds one count of this clone. The chain uses TRBV28 and TRBJ1-5; 9 bases line up with TRBD1. The V segment lost 4 bases and the J segment 0 bases; nucleotides outside the gene matches: 7. Germline assignment: CDR1 MDHEN and CDR2 SYDVKM. The CDR3 consists of 17 residues. CDR3: CASSSTTGGSSNQPQHF. In DNA form, the CDR3 reads TGTGCCAGCAGTTCCACGACAGGGGGTTCTAGCAATCAGCCCCAGCATTTT.

The V and J genes are TRBV5-1 and TRBJ1-5; D remains unclear. Germline CDR1 is SGHRS and CDR2 is YFSETQ. V lost 0 bases and J 5 bases, leaving 9 bases between the germline ends. This CDR3 is built from 14 residues. The CDR3 loop reads CASSLGPVDQPQHF. CDR3 DNA sequence: TGCGCCAGCAGCTTGGGGCCAGTGGATCAGCCCCAGCATTTT.

The chain is built from TRBV12-3 or TRBV12-4 and TRBJ1-2; no clear D gene. With 7 bases removed from V and 1 base from J, the gap between germline ends came to 10 bases. The CDR3 contains 13 residues. CDR3 nucleotides: TGTGCCAGCACCAGACTCCTTAACTATGGCTACACCTTC. Its translation: CASTRLLNYGYTF.

The chain links TRBV27 to TRBJ1-3, with unresolved D. V was cut by 3 bases and J by 0 bases, with 12 bases left in between. From germline, CDR1 is MNHEY and CDR2 SMNVEV (reference sequence). The CDR3 runs to 16 residues. This chain's CDR3 is CASSLGSQLSGNTIYF. CDR3 DNA: TGTGCCAGCAGTTTGGGTAGCCAACTCTCTGGAAACACCATATATTTT.

The rearrangement uses TRBV5-1 and TRBJ2-3; D is possibly TRBD2 (5 bases). Germline V lookup: CDR1 SGHRS, CDR2 YFSETQ. This CDR3 contains 15 residues. Trimming took 5 bases from V and 1 from J, leaving 14 bases between them. The DNA of the CDR3 is TGCGCCAGCAGGCCCGGGTCCGGGGGCACAGATACGCAGTATTTT. Translating gives CASRPGSGGTDTQYF. The whole variable domain, remainder taken from reference TRBV5-1 and TRBJ2-3, is KAGVTQTPRYLIKTRGQQVTLSCSPISGHRSVSWYQQTPGQGLQFLFEYFSETQRNKGNFPGRFSGRQFSNSRSEMNVSTLELGDSALYLCASRPGSGGTDTQYFGPGTRLTVL.

This clone was detected ten times or more. This rearrangement joins TRBV7-9 to TRBJ2-3; 9 bases are shared with TRBD2. CDR1 is SEHNR, CDR2 FQNEAQ, per germline (reference sequence). The ends lost 5 bases at V and 6 bases at J; junction bases unmatched: 15. This CDR3 is built from 17 residues. The CDR3 sequence: CASSNIPTSGGRDTQYF. In nucleotides, the CDR3 is TGTGCCAGCAGCAACATCCCCACCAGCGGGGGGCGGGATACGCAGTATTTT.

This clone was counted once. This chain uses TRBV4-1 with TRBJ2-1; D may be TRBD2 (6 bases). V was pared by 3 bases and J by 5 bases, with 17 bases between. CDR3 size: 16 residues. Germline V CDR1 and CDR2: MGHRA, YSYEKL. The CDR3 DNA reads as TGCGCCAGCAGCCACCGGGGGAAAGGGTCGAACAATGAGCAGTTCTTC. Translated: CASSHRGKGSNNEQFF.

CDR3 DNA: TGTGCCAGCAGCACAGCCAGGGGGAACACCGGGGAGCTGTTTTTT. Its translation: CASSTARGNTGELFF. The chain carries TRBV7-9 and TRBJ2-2; the D gene is possibly TRBD1 (6 bases). The CDR3 is 15 amino acids. V lost 5 bases and J lost 1, with 11 bases in between. The germline V gene encodes CDR1 SEHNR and CDR2 FQNEAQ (reference sequence). Supplemented by reference TRBV7-9 and TRBJ2-2, the full variable domain reads DTGVSQNPRHKITKRGQNVTFRCDPISEHNRLYWYRQTLGQGPEFLTYFQNEAQLEKSRLLSDRFSAERPKGSFSTLEIQRTEQGDSAMYLCASSTARGNTGELFFGEGSRLTVL.

V gene TRBV28 combines with J gene TRBJ2-5; no firm D call. Germline V CDR1 and CDR2: MDHEN, SYDVKM. V dropped 2 bases and J dropped 5 bases, with 9 bases sitting between them. This CDR3 contains 13 residues. The CDR3 region is CASSLVATETQYF. Here the CDR3 DNA reads TGTGCCAGCAGTTTAGTAGCAACGGAGACCCAGTACTTC.

The rearrangement joins TRBV2 to TRBJ1-5; possible D gene TRBD1, 6 bases. Germline assignment: CDR1 SNHLY and CDR2 FYNNEI. CDR3 size: 14 residues. Trimming took off 6 bases at V and 3 bases at J, with 12 bases between the two ends. The CDR3: CASRRQATNQPQHF. The CDR3 DNA reads TGTGCCAGCAGGAGACAGGCGACCAATCAGCCCCAGCATTTT. The whole variable domain, filled in from reference TRBV2 and TRBJ1-5, reads EPEVTQTPSHQVTQMGQEVILRCVPISNHLYFYWYRQILGQKVEFLVSFYNNEISEKSEIFDDQFSVERPDGSNFTLKIRSTKLEDSAMYFCASRRQATNQPQHFGDGTRLSIL.

J is TRBJ1-1 and V is TRBV9; maybe TRBD1 (5 bases). V was shortened by 4 bases and J by 5 bases, with 15 bases between the two germline ends. Germline CDR1 reads SGDLS; CDR2 reads YYNGEE. This CDR3 comprises 14 residues. In nucleotides, the CDR3 is TGTGCCAGCAGCCCCCAGGTGGGGGGGACTGAAGCTTTCTTT. Translating it yields CASSPQVGGTEAFF.

The J gene is TRBJ2-3, the V gene TRBV5-1; D gene unclear. The germline V gene has CDR1 SGHRS and CDR2 YFSETQ. CDR3 length: 14 residues. The V and J ends lost 4 bases and 0 bases respectively, with 9 bases between them. The CDR3 spells CASSLPTSTDTQYF. Written as DNA, the CDR3 is TGCGCCAGCAGCCTCCCGACAAGCACAGATACGCAGTATTTT.

V and J are TRBV11-3 and TRBJ1-1; possibly TRBD1 for D (5 bases). The germline V and J ends were trimmed by 0 bases and 5 bases, with 7 bases remaining between them. The CDR3 runs to 13 residues. Germline lookup yields CDR1 SGHNT and CDR2 YENEEA. The CDR3 sequence is CASSLERGTEAFF. CDR3 coding DNA: TGTGCCAGCAGCTTAGAACGGGGGACTGAAGCTTTCTTT.

The chain uses TRBV5-1 and TRBJ1-3; TRBD1 might be the D (6 bases). The germline V gene encodes CDR1 SGHRS and CDR2 YFSETQ. V was trimmed by 0 bases and J by 0 bases, leaving 10 bases between them. The CDR3 spans 16 residues. CDR3 nucleotides: TGCGCCAGCAGCTTGGATGGGGGCTTCTCTGGAAACACCATATATTTT. This translates into CASSLDGGFSGNTIYF. The variable domain in full, with the rest retrieved from reference TRBV5-1 and TRBJ1-3, is KAGVTQTPRYLIKTRGQQVTLSCSPISGHRSVSWYQQTPGQGLQFLFEYFSETQRNKGNFPGRFSGRQFSNSRSEMNVSTLELGDSALYLCASSLDGGFSGNTIYFGEGSWLTVV.